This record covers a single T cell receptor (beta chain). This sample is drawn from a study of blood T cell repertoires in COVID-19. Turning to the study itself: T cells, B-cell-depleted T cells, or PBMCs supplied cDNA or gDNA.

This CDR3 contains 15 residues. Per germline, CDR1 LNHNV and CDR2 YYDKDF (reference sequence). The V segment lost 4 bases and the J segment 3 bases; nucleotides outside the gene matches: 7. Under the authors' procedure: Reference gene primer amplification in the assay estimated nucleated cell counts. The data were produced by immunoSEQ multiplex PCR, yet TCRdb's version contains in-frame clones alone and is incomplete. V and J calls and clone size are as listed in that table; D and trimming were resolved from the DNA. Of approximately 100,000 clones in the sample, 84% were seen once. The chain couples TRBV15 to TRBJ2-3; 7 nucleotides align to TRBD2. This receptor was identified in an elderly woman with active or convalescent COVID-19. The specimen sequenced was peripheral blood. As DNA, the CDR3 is TGTGCCACCAGCACCTTGGGAGCGGGAACAGATACGCAGTATTTT. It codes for CATSTLGAGTDTQYF.